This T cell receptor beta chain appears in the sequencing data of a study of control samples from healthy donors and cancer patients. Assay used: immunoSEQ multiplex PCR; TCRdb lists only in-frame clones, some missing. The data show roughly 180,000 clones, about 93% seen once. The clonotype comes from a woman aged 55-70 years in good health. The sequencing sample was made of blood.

The CDR3 loop is CASSPPWTGTTYEQYF. CDR3 sequence (DNA): TGCGCCAGCAGTCCCCCTTGGACAGGAACAACCTACGAGCAGTACTTC. The rearrangement links TRBV23-1 to TRBJ2-7, with 7 nucleotides matching TRBD1. TRBV23-1 falls under the ORF class, with uncertain function. This CDR3 is built from 16 residues. V trimming: 4 bases; J trimming: 2 bases; junction bases outside the gene matches: 11.